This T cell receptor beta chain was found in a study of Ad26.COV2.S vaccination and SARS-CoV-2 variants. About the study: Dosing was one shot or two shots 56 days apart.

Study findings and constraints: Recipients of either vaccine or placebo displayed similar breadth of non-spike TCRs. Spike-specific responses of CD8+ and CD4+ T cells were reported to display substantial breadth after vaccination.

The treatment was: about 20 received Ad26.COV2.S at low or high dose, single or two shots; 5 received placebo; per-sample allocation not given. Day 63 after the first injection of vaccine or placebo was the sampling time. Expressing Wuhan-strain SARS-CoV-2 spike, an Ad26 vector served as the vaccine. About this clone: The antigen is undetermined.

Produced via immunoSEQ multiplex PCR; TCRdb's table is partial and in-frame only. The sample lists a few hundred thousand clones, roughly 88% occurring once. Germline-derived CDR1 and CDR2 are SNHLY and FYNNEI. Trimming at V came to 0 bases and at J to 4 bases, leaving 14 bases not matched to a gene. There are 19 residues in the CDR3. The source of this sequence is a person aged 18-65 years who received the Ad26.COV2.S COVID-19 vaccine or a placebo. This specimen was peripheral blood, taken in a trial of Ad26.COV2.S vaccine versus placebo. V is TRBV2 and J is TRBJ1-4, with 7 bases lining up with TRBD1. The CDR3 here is CASSEAIGGAYSGNEKLFF. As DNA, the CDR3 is TGTGCCAGCAGTGAAGCGATAGGGGGCGCCTATTCGGGTAATGAAAAACTGTTTTTT.